Listed here are 27 T cell receptor beta chains from one sample, sequenced in a study of CD8+CD57+ T cells in acquired aplastic anemia (dated by TCRdb to between 2018 and 2020). Sequencing was carried out with an Illumina HiSeq 2000. Profiling of TCR beta VDJ combinations and CDR3 sequences used genomic DNA as the template. TCRdb reran the public reads through fastp at Q25 and MiXCR, keeping productive beta chains. Rows are combined by CDR3 protein, so each entry shows the most common genes and DNA. The table for this sample lists roughly 120,000 distinct CDR3 sequences; 58% of them were counted only once. Roughly 30% of the sample is taken by the ten largest. Flow cytometry had shown CD8+CD57+ cell expansion in the patients selected for sequencing. The specimen sequenced was sorted CD4+, CD8+, or CD8+CD57+ T cells (not recorded which) from PBMCs. These receptors were obtained from a human donor with aplastic anemia.

This chain uses TRBV11-2 with TRBJ1-2; D not resolved. Trimming took 0 bases from V and 13 from J, leaving 12 bases between them. This CDR3 spans 12 amino acids. The V gene's germline CDR1 is SGHAT and CDR2 FQNNGV. The CDR3 loop reads CASSLDHGNSTF. The CDR3 bases are TGTGCCAGCAGCTTAGATCATGGTAACTCCACCTTC.

The rearrangement uses TRBV2 and TRBJ2-2; no firm D call. Per germline, CDR1 SNHLY and CDR2 FYNNEI. This CDR3 is built from 11 residues. Trimming pared 6 bases from V and 8 bases from J, leaving 7 bases between. CDR3 coding DNA: TGTGCCAGCAGAGGTAAAGGGGAGCTGTTTTTT. This encodes CASRGKGELFF.

This chain uses TRBV15 with TRBJ2-7; possible D gene TRBD2, 5 bases. This CDR3 is 15 amino acids long. In germline, CDR1 is LNHNV, CDR2 YYDKDF (reference sequence). V lost 0 bases, J lost 4 bases, and 13 bases lay in between. This chain's CDR3 is CATSRDRVGAYEQYF. The CDR3 DNA sequence: TGTGCCACCAGCAGAGACCGGGTGGGAGCTTACGAGCAGTACTTC.

The sample holds a few counts of this clonotype. The chain recombines TRBV7-9 with TRBJ2-1; weak D call: TRBD2 (5 bases). Between the trimmed V and J ends, which lost 5 bases and 6 bases, there was a span of 8 bases. CDR1 and CDR2 from the germline V gene are SEHNR and FQNEAQ (reference sequence). This CDR3 is built from 12 residues. The CDR3 reads CASSRRSNEQFF. The DNA for the CDR3 is TGTGCCAGCAGCAGGAGGAGCAATGAGCAGTTCTTC. The complete variable domain, with remaining parts taken from reference TRBV7-9 and TRBJ2-1, reads DTGVSQNPRHKITKRGQNVTFRCDPISEHNRLYWYRQTLGQGPEFLTYFQNEAQLEKSRLLSDRFSAERPKGSFSTLEIQRTEQGDSAMYLCASSRRSNEQFFGPGTRLTVL.

The genes are TRBV19 and TRBJ2-5; possibly TRBD1 or TRBD2 for D (5 bases each). The length of the CDR3 is 15 residues. The germline V gene encodes CDR1 LNHDA and CDR2 SQIVND (reference sequence). V was trimmed by 0 bases and J by 5 bases, leaving 13 bases between them. This CDR3 is CASSIDLRDLETQYF. For the CDR3, the DNA is TGTGCCAGTAGTATAGATCTCAGGGACCTGGAGACCCAGTACTTC.

This chain connects TRBV6-5 to TRBJ2-5, with D uncertain. Germline V gene data show CDR1 as MNHEY and CDR2 as SVGAGI. The CDR3 is made up of 14 amino acids. V lost 6 bases and J lost 2, with 13 bases in between. CDR3 in amino acids: CASRMGFYQETQYF. The CDR3 nucleotides read TGTGCCAGCAGGATGGGATTTTATCAAGAGACCCAGTACTTC.

This clonotype was seen a few times. The chain employs TRBV28 and TRBJ2-7, with 12 bases that match TRBD2. J gave up 2 bases and V 6 bases, and 5 bases lay outside the gene matches. Per germline, CDR1 MDHEN and CDR2 SYDVKM. This CDR3 comprises 15 residues. The CDR3 DNA is TGTGCCAGCAGGCCGACTAGCGGGGGTACCTACGAGCAGTACTTC. It is translated as CASRPTSGGTYEQYF.

This clonotype was seen many times. V gene TRBV2 combines with J gene TRBJ2-3; possibly TRBD2 for D (7 bases). The V end was cut by 5 bases, the J end by 3 bases, with 15 bases between. CDR3 size: 15 residues. CDR1 is SNHLY, CDR2 FYNNEI, per germline. CDR3 amino acids: CASSSGEGTTDTQYF. CDR3 in DNA: TGTGCCAGCAGTTCCGGGGAGGGGACAACAGATACGCAGTATTTT.

This clonotype occurred many times. This sequence joins TRBV24-1 and TRBJ2-5; TRBD1 matches 8 bases. Unmatched junction bases numbered 14, after V lost 8 bases and J lost 4 bases. Germline lookup yields CDR1 KGHDR and CDR2 SFDVKD. CDR3 length equals 16 residues. The CDR3 is CATMAGGIFFGETQYF. DNA for the CDR3: TGTGCCACCATGGCAGGGGGCATCTTTTTTGGAGAGACCCAGTACTTC.

Only one count was recorded for this clonotype. Since the CDR3 does not end with the conserved phenylalanine or tryptophan, this likely comes from a read error. The gene calls are TRBV19 and TRBJ2-1, with TRBD2 matching 7 bases. The CDR3 extends over 12 amino acids. Germline CDR1 and CDR2: LNHDA and SQIVND (reference sequence). With 4 bases clipped from V and 8 bases from J, the junction kept 2 bases outside the gene matches. The CDR3 DNA reads TGTGCCAGTAGTACTGGACTAGATGAGCAGTTCTAC. It specifies CASSTGLDEQFY.

Only a few counts were recorded for this clonotype. The chain links TRBV27 to TRBJ2-7; either TRBD1 or TRBD2 may supply D (6 bases each). The CDR3 spans 16 residues. Germline V gene data show CDR1 as MNHEY and CDR2 as SMNVEV (reference sequence). The V and J ends lost 5 bases and 7 bases respectively, with 24 bases between them. In DNA, the CDR3 is TGTGCCAGCAGTCCGCCCTTAGGGGGGTTGCGTCTGGAGCAGTACTTC. This codes for CASSPPLGGLRLEQYF.

The chain uses TRBV29-1 and TRBJ2-7, with D tentatively TRBD1 (5 bases). V was cut by 4 bases and J by 3 bases, with 10 bases left in between. Germline loops: CDR1 SQVTM, CDR2 ANQGSEA. There are 12 residues in the CDR3. Here the CDR3 reads CSVGTLGYEQYF. DNA of the CDR3: TGCAGCGTTGGGACATTGGGCTACGAGCAGTACTTC.

The gene calls are TRBV7-2 and TRBJ2-5; 8 bases fit TRBD2. The germline V gene has CDR1 SGHTA and CDR2 FQGNSA. CDR3 length: 16 residues. V dropped 1 base and J dropped 7; count of bases not matched to a gene: 11. The CDR3 DNA reads as TGTGCCAGCAGCTTAGGAGCGGGGGTGTCCCGTGGGACCCAGTACTTC. Its translation is CASSLGAGVSRGTQYF.

This clonotype was counted ten times or more. This chain links TRBV9 with TRBJ2-7; 12 positions agree with TRBD1. CDR1 is SGDLS and CDR2 is YYNGEE in the germline V gene. The CDR3 runs 15 residues. V was pared by 4 bases and J by 4 bases, with 6 bases of the junction left unmatched. CDR3 sequence (DNA): TGTGCCAGCAGCTCCCAGGGACAGGGGGCTTACGAGCAGTACTTC. It encodes CASSSQGQGAYEQYF.

V gene TRBV19 combines with J gene TRBJ2-7, with D perhaps assigned TRBD1 or TRBD2 (5 bases each). The CDR3 runs 15 residues. V was clipped by 1 base and J by 2 bases, with 12 bases between them. CDR1 LNHDA and CDR2 SQIVND come from the germline V gene (reference sequence). The chain's CDR3 is CASSIGGTPPYEQYF. CDR3 DNA: TGTGCCAGTAGTATAGGTGGGACGCCACCCTACGAGCAGTACTTC.

The chain joins TRBV7-2 to TRBJ1-4; D gene unclear. V was clipped by 2 bases and J by 6 bases, with 10 bases between them. CDR1 SGHTA and CDR2 FQGNSA come from the germline V gene. The CDR3 consists of 14 residues. DNA for the CDR3: TGTGCCAGCAGCTTATGGGGAGAAGATGAAAAACTGTTTTTT. It specifies CASSLWGEDEKLFF. The full variable domain, rest sourced from reference TRBV7-2 and TRBJ1-4, is GAGVSQSPSNKVTEKGKDVELRCDPISGHTALYWYRQSLGQGLEFLIYFQGNSAPDKSGLPSDRFSAERTGGSVSTLTIQRTQQEDSAVYLCASSLWGEDEKLFFGSGTQLSVL.

V and J are TRBV20-1 and TRBJ2-3; tentatively, D is TRBD1 (6 bases). This CDR3 comprises 15 residues. Trimming removed 5 bases at V and 0 bases at J, with 15 bases between. The germline V gene has CDR1 DFQATT and CDR2 SNEGSKA (reference sequence). CDR3 loop: CSAVNGQSSTDTQYF. The CDR3 DNA reads as TGCAGTGCTGTTAATGGACAGTCTAGCACAGATACGCAGTATTTT.

The sample holds many counts of this clonotype. The chain joins TRBV6-1 to TRBJ2-7; D remains ambiguous. Germline V gene data show CDR1 as MNHNS and CDR2 as SASEGT. The length of the CDR3 is 14 residues. Trimming took 0 bases from V and 4 from J, leaving 10 bases between them. The CDR3 nucleotides read TGTGCCAGCAGTGAAGCACCTTTCCCATACGAGCAGTACTTC. It translates to CASSEAPFPYEQYF.

This chain links TRBV6-5 with TRBJ1-1, with a weak D call TRBD1 (6 bases). Deletions cut 4 bases from V and 6 bases from J, with 12 bases between. Germline V gene data show CDR1 as MNHEY and CDR2 as SVGAGI. The CDR3 has 13 residues. CDR3 nucleotides: TGTGCCAGCAGTTTAACAGGGAATGCTGAAGCTTTCTTT. It translates to CASSLTGNAEAFF.

This clonotype was seen a few times. The V and J genes are TRBV25-1 and TRBJ1-3; TRBD1 matches at 7 bases. This CDR3 spans 14 amino acids. Per germline, CDR1 MGHDK and CDR2 SYGVNS. V was clipped by 6 bases and J by 2 bases; unmatched bases: 4. DNA for the CDR3: TGTGCCAGCAGGCTTACAGGGGCTGGAAACACCATATATTTT. This codes for CASRLTGAGNTIYF.

This clonotype was counted only a few times. The rearrangement joins TRBV7-9 to TRBJ2-2, with TRBD2 matching over 11 bases. Trimming took 5 bases from V and 5 from J; bases not matched to a gene: 4. Germline V CDR1 and CDR2: SEHNR, FQNEAQ (reference sequence). The CDR3 runs 15 residues. The CDR3 here is CASSITSGGTGELFF. CDR3 bases: TGTGCCAGCAGCATAACTAGCGGGGGAACCGGGGAGCTGTTTTTT.

For this clonotype: A much bigger clone sits one base away, suggesting this may be a read error. V is TRBV10-3 and J is TRBJ2-4, with TRBD2 as a possible D gene (6 bases). CDR3 length: 20 residues. Trimming pared 2 bases from V and 0 bases from J, leaving 23 bases between. The germline gives CDR1 ENHRY, CDR2 SYGVKD. DNA for the CDR3: TGTGCCATCAGTGAGGAAATGTCAGGAGGGATTACAATAGCCAAAAACATTCAGTACTTC. Translation: CAISEEMSGGITIAKNIQYF.

About this clonotype: A much larger clone lies a single base off, so this may be a read error. Here the CDR3 DNA reads TGTGCCAACAGCTTAGATCGGATCACAGATACGCAGTATTTT. It codes for CANSLDRITDTQYF. The chain joins TRBV13 to TRBJ2-3, with D uncertain. Germline V gene sequence: CDR1 PRHDT, CDR2 FYEKMQ (reference sequence). The CDR3 is made up of 14 amino acids.

This clonotype was recorded a few times. This chain joins TRBV10-3 and TRBJ1-6; D unclear. The V gene lost 8 bases and the J gene lost 5 bases, with 13 bases spanning the gap. The CDR3 has 14 amino acids. Germline-derived CDR1 and CDR2 are ENHRY and SYGVKD. The CDR3 DNA reads as TGTGCCATCGCGAATCAAGGCAATAATTCACCCCTCCACTTT. This translates into CAIANQGNNSPLHF.

The V and J genes are TRBV20-1 and TRBJ2-7; perhaps TRBD2 as D (5 bases). The CDR3 sequence is 12 residues long. CDR1 DFQATT and CDR2 SNEGSKA come from the germline V gene (reference sequence). Trimming cost V 1 base and J 4 bases, with 8 bases left between them. The CDR3, as DNA: TGCAGTGCTAGAGGAAGGGAGTACGAGCAGTACTTC. It specifies CSARGREYEQYF.

Concerning this clonotype itself: Lacking the conserved final phenylalanine or tryptophan, this CDR3 likely reflects a read error. The rearrangement links TRBV7-3 to TRBJ2-7; D is uncertain. Trimming took off 5 bases at V and 5 bases at J, with 16 bases between the two ends. Per germline, CDR1 SGHTA and CDR2 FQGTGA. CDR3 size: 14 residues. The CDR3 DNA sequence: TGTGCCAGCAGCCCATCCGCTTTATCAGACGAGCAGTACTCC. Translating it yields CASSPSALSDEQYS.

Written as DNA, the CDR3 is TGCAGTGCTAACACAGGAGACTACAATGAGCAGTTCTTC. This translates into CSANTGDYNEQFF. The chain is built from TRBV20-1 and TRBJ2-1; a possible D gene is TRBD1 (5 bases). CDR3 length: 13 residues. V lost 4 bases and J lost 3, with 10 bases in between. CDR1 is DFQATT, CDR2 SNEGSKA, per germline (reference sequence).